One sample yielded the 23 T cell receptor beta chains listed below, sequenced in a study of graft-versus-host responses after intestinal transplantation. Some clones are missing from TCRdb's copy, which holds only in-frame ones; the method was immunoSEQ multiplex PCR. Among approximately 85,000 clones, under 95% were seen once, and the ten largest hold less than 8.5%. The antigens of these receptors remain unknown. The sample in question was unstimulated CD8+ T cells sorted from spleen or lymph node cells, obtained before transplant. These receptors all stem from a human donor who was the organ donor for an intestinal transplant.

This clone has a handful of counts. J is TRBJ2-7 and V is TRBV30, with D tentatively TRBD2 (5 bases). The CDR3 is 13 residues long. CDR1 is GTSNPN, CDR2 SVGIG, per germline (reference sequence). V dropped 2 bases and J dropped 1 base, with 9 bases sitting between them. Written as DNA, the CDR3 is TGTGCCTGGAGTCCCGGGATTTCCTACGAGCAGTACTTC. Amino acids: CAWSPGISYEQYF.

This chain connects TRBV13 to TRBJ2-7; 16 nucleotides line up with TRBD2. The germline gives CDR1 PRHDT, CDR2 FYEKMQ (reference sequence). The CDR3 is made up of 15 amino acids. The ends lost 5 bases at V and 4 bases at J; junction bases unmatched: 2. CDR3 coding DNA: TGTGCCAGCAGCCAGGGACTAGCGGGAGGGTACGAGCAGTACTTC. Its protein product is CASSQGLAGGYEQYF.

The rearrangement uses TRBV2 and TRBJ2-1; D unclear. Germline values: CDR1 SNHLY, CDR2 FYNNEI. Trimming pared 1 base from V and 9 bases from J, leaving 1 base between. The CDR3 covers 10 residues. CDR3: CASSEGEQFF. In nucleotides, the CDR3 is TGTGCCAGCAGTGAAGGTGAGCAGTTCTTC.

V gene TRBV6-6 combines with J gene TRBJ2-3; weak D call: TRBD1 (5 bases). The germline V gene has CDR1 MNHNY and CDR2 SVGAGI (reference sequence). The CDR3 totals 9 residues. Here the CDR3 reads CHGARPQYF. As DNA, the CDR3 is TGTCATGGGGCTAGGCCGCAGTATTTT.

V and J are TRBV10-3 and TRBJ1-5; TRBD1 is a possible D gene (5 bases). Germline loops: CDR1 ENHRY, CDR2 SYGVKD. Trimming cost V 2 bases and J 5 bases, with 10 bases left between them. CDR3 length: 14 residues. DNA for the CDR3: TGTGCCATCAGTGAGGAAGGGGTCTATCAGCCCCAGCATTTT. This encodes CAISEEGVYQPQHF.

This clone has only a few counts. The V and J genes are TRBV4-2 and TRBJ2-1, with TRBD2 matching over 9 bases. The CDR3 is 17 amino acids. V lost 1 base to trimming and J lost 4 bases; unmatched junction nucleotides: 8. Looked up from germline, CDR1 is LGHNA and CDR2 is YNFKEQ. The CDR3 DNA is TGTGCCAGCAGCCAAGTTGTTAGCGGGGGCTTTTACAATGAGCAGTTCTTC. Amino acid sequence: CASSQVVSGGFYNEQFF.

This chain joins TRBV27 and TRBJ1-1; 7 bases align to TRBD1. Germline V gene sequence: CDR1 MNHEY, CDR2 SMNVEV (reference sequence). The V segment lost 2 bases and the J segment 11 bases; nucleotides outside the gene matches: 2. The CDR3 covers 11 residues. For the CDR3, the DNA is TGTGCCAGCAGTTTAGGGGACAGCGCTTTCTTT. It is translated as CASSLGDSAFF.

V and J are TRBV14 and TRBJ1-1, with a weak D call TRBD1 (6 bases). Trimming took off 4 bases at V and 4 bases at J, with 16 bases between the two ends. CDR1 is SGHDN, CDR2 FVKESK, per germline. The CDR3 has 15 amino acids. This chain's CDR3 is CASSRMGGERTEAFF. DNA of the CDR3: TGTGCCAGCAGCCGCATGGGGGGCGAACGCACTGAAGCTTTCTTT.

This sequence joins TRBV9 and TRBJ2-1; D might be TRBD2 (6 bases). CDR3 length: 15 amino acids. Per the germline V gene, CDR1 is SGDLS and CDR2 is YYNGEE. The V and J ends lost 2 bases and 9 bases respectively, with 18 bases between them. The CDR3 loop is CASSVASEMGSEQFF. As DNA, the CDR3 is TGTGCCAGCAGCGTGGCTAGCGAAATGGGGAGTGAGCAGTTCTTC.

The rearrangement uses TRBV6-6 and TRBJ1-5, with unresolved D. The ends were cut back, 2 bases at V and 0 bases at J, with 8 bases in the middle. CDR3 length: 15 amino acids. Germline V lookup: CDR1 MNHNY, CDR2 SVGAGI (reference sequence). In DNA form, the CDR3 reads TGTGCCAGCAGTTACCCGGGTTATAGCAATCAGCCCCAGCATTTT. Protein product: CASSYPGYSNQPQHF.

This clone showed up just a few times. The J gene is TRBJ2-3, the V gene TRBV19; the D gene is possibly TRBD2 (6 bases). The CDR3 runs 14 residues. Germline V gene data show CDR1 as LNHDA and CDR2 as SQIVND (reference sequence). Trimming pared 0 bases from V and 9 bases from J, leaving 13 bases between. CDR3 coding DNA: TGTGCCAGTAGTATAGATTTAGCGGCCCCAACGCAGTATTTT. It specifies CASSIDLAAPTQYF.

The CDR3 DNA reads as TGTGCCAGCAGCTTAGATAGATTTGAGCAGTTCTTC. As protein: CASSLDRFEQFF. This chain joins TRBV11-2 and TRBJ2-1, with unresolved D. Trimming took off 0 bases at V and 9 bases at J, with 6 bases between the two ends. The CDR3 spans 12 residues. CDR1 SGHAT and CDR2 FQNNGV come from the germline V gene.

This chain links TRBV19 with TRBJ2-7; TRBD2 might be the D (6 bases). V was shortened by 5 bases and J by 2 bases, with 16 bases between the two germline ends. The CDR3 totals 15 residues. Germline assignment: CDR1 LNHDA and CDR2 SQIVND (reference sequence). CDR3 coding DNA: TGTGCCAGTAGTCCCGGGACTGGCCTTACCTACGAGCAGTACTTC. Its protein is CASSPGTGLTYEQYF.

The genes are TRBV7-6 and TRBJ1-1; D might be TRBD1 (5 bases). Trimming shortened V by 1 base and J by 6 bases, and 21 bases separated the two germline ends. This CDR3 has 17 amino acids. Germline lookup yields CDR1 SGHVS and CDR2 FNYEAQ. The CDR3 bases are TGTGCCAGCAGCTTAGTATTCGGGACCCCCTCGGCAGCTGAAGCTTTCTTT. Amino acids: CASSLVFGTPSAAEAFF.

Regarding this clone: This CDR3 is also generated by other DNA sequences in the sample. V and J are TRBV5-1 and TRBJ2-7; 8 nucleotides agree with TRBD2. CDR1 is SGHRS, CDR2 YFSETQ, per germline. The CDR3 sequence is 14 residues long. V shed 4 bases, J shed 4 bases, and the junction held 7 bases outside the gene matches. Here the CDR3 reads CASSLAGGSYEQYF. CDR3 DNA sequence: TGCGCCAGCAGCCTGGCGGGGGGATCGTACGAGCAGTACTTC.

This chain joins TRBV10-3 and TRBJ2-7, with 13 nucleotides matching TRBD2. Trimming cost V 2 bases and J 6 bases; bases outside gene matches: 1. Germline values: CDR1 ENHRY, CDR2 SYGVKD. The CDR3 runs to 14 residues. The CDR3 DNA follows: TGTGCCATCAGTGAGACTAGCGGGAGGGTCGAGCAGTACTTC. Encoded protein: CAISETSGRVEQYF.

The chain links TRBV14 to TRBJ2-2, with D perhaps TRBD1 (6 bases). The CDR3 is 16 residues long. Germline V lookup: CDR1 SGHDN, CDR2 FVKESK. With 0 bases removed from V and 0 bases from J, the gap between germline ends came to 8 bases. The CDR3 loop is CASSQDRGANTGELFF. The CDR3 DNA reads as TGTGCCAGCAGCCAAGACAGGGGTGCGAACACCGGGGAGCTGTTTTTT.

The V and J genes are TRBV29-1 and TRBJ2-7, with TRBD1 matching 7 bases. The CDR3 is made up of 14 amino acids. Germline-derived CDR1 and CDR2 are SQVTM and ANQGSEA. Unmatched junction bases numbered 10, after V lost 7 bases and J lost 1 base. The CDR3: CSAERAGGSYEQYF. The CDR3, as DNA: TGCAGCGCAGAGAGGGCAGGGGGTTCCTACGAGCAGTACTTC.

CDR3 coding DNA: TGTGCCAGCAGCTTAGAAGCAGGGGACGACTATGGCTACACCTTC. Protein sequence: CASSLEAGDDYGYTF. This chain links TRBV7-8 with TRBJ1-2; D might be TRBD1 (6 bases). Trimming left V 1 base short and J 3 bases short, with 12 bases between. Germline-derived CDR1 and CDR2 are SGHVS and FQNEAQ. The CDR3 has 15 amino acids.

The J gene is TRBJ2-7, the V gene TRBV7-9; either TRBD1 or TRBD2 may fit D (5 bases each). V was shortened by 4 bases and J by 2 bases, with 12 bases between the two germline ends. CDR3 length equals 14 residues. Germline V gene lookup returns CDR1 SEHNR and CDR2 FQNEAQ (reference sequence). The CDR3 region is CASSSWWGPYEQYF. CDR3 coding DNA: TGTGCCAGCAGCTCCTGGTGGGGACCCTACGAGCAGTACTTC.

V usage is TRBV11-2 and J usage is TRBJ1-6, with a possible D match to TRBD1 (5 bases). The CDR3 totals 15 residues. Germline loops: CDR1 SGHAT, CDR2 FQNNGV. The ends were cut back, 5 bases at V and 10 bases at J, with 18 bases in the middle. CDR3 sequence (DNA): TGTGCCAGCAGCCCCGGGGCTATACCTGTGTCACCCCTCCACTTT. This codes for CASSPGAIPVSPLHF.

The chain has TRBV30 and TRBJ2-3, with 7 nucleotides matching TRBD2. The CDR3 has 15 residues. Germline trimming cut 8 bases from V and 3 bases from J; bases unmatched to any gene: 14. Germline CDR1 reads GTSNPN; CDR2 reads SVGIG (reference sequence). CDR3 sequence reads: CAGDLGTKLTDTQYF. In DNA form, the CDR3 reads TGTGCCGGTGACCTGGGGACTAAATTGACAGATACGCAGTATTTT.

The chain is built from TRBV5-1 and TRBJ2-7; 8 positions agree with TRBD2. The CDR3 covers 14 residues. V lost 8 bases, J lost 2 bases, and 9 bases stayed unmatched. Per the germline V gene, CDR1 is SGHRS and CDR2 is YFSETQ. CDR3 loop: CASRATSGTYEQYF. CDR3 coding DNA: TGCGCCAGTAGAGCCACTAGCGGTACCTACGAGCAGTACTTC.